These T cell receptor beta chains were read from a single sample in a study of patients and donors after allogeneic stem cell transplantation. TCRdb called the RT-PCR reads again in MiXCR, with one record for every CDR3 protein. The table records roughly 880,000 distinct CDR3 sequences, roughly 18% of them present only once. The sequencing sample was made of blood, either unsorted or a sorted T cell fraction (not recorded which). These receptors were obtained from a human donor who was either an allogeneic HSCT recipient or a stem cell or donor lymphocyte infusion donor (not recorded which). It is not recorded whose cells these are; they may come from a transplant donor. CDR3s include the opening cysteine and the closing phenylalanine or tryptophan. D genes are given only for firm matches. Only some rows state a clone size, as once, few, many or a class for expanded clones.

cdr3_aa: CSATSGGLPTEQYF
cdr3_nt: TGCAGTGCCACATCGGGAGGGCTTCCTACGGAGCAGTACTTC
clone_size: few
d_call: TRBD2
v_call: TRBV20-1
j_call: TRBJ2-7

cdr3_aa: CASSEVFNTEAFF
cdr3_nt: TGTGCCAGCAGTGAAGTATTCAACACTGAAGCTTTCTTT
clone_size: few
d_call: -
v_call: TRBV25-1
j_call: TRBJ1-1

cdr3_aa: CASSPGGRGGFTTNEKLFF
cdr3_nt: TGCGCCAGCAGCCCCGGGGGCAGGGGGGGGTTCACAACTAATGAAAAACTGTTTTTT
clone_size: few
d_call: TRBD1
v_call: TRBV4-3
j_call: TRBJ1-4

cdr3_aa: CASSEGSASSTDTQYF
cdr3_nt: TGTGCCAGCAGTGAAGGGAGCGCCTCTAGCACAGATACGCAGTATTTT
clone_size: -
d_call: -
v_call: TRBV25-1
j_call: TRBJ2-3

cdr3_aa: CATSDLRGGTYEQYF
cdr3_nt: TGTGCCACCAGTGATTTGAGGGGAGGTACCTACGAGCAGTACTTC
clone_size: few
d_call: -
v_call: TRBV24-1
j_call: TRBJ2-7

cdr3_aa: CAWSVPGGDSLLNGYTF
cdr3_nt: TGTGCCTGGAGTGTCCCGGGGGGGGACAGCTTACTGAATGGCTACACCTTC
clone_size: -
d_call: TRBD1
v_call: TRBV30
j_call: TRBJ1-2

cdr3_aa: CASSLMANNSPLHF
cdr3_nt: TGTGCCAGCAGCTTAATGGCCAATAATTCACCCCTCCACTTT
clone_size: few
d_call: -
v_call: TRBV7-3
j_call: TRBJ1-6

cdr3_aa: CSARRWISNYGYTF
cdr3_nt: TGCAGTGCTAGGCGGTGGATATCTAACTATGGCTACACCTTC
clone_size: -
d_call: -
v_call: TRBV20-1
j_call: TRBJ1-2

cdr3_aa: CASSLGGTRDTYNEQFF
cdr3_nt: TGCGCCAGCAGCTTGGGCGGGACTAGGGATACCTACAATGAGCAGTTCTTC
clone_size: few
d_call: TRBD2
v_call: TRBV5-1
j_call: TRBJ2-1

cdr3_aa: CALRLAGANTEAFF
cdr3_nt: TGTGCCCTCCGCTTGGCAGGGGCGAACACTGAAGCTTTCTTT
clone_size: few
d_call: -
v_call: TRBV12-3/TRBV12-4
j_call: TRBJ1-1

cdr3_aa: CASSALGEGWDEQFF
cdr3_nt: TGTGCCAGCAGTGCTTTGGGGGAGGGCTGGGATGAGCAGTTCTTC
clone_size: few
d_call: TRBD2
v_call: TRBV2
j_call: TRBJ2-1

cdr3_aa: CASSPKKYEQYF
cdr3_nt: TGTGCCAGCTCACCGAAAAAGTATGAGCAGTACTTC
clone_size: few
d_call: -
v_call: TRBV18
j_call: TRBJ2-7

cdr3_aa: CASSFDRGPETQYF
cdr3_nt: TGTGCCAGCAGCTTTGACAGGGGCCCAGAGACCCAGTACTTC
clone_size: many
d_call: TRBD1
v_call: TRBV7-8
j_call: TRBJ2-5

cdr3_aa: CSVSPASGSWETQYF
cdr3_nt: TGCAGCGTATCCCCGGCTAGCGGGAGCTGGGAGACCCAGTACTTC
clone_size: few
d_call: TRBD2
v_call: TRBV29-1
j_call: TRBJ2-5

cdr3_aa: CASSPRPQGPSNQPQHF
cdr3_nt: TGTGCCAGCAGCCCAAGACCACAGGGGCCTAGCAATCAGCCCCAGCATTTT
clone_size: -
d_call: TRBD1
v_call: TRBV7-8
j_call: TRBJ1-5

cdr3_aa: CASSQTQRGAYNEQFF
cdr3_nt: TGTGCCAGCAGTCAGACTCAGCGGGGGGCGTACAATGAGCAGTTCTTC
clone_size: few
d_call: TRBD2
v_call: TRBV12-3/TRBV12-4
j_call: TRBJ2-1

cdr3_aa: CASSLSLGEQYF
cdr3_nt: TGTGCCAGCAGTTTGTCCCTAGGCGAGCAGTACTTC
clone_size: many
d_call: -
v_call: TRBV27
j_call: TRBJ2-7

cdr3_aa: CAISDPGQAPWYF
cdr3_nt: TGTGCCATCAGTGACCCTGGACAGGCGCCCTGGTACTTC
clone_size: -
d_call: TRBD1
v_call: TRBV10-3
j_call: TRBJ2-7

cdr3_aa: CSVVTLGNTEAFF
cdr3_nt: TGCAGCGTTGTAACGTTAGGGAACACTGAAGCTTTCTTT
clone_size: -
d_call: -
v_call: TRBV29-1
j_call: TRBJ1-1

cdr3_aa: CASSLDGARGYTF
cdr3_nt: TGTGCCAGCAGCTTAGATGGCGCTAGGGGCTACACCTTC
clone_size: -
d_call: -
v_call: TRBV11-1
j_call: TRBJ1-2

cdr3_aa: CATSATGFRYNEQFF
cdr3_nt: TGTGCCACCAGTGCGACCGGGTTTAGGTACAATGAGCAGTTCTTC
clone_size: few
d_call: -
v_call: TRBV24-1
j_call: TRBJ2-1

cdr3_aa: CSARDQGEGPYF
cdr3_nt: TGCAGTGCTAGAGATCAGGGGGAGGGGCCGTACTTC
clone_size: -
d_call: -
v_call: TRBV20-1
j_call: TRBJ2-5

cdr3_aa: CASSLGQELMSSGNTIYF
cdr3_nt: TGTGCCAGCAGTTTAGGACAGGAACTAATGAGCTCTGGAAACACCATATATTTT
clone_size: few
d_call: -
v_call: TRBV12-3/TRBV12-4
j_call: TRBJ1-3

cdr3_aa: CSAARDRVAYEQYF
cdr3_nt: TGCAGTGCTGCCCGGGACAGGGTCGCTTACGAGCAGTACTTC
clone_size: few
d_call: TRBD1
v_call: TRBV20-1
j_call: TRBJ2-7

cdr3_aa: CASSLRLAGATDTQYF
cdr3_nt: TGTGCCAGCAGTTTACGGCTAGCGGGAGCTACAGATACGCAGTATTTT
clone_size: -
d_call: TRBD2
v_call: TRBV12-3/TRBV12-4
j_call: TRBJ2-3

cdr3_aa: CSVGVGSGWETQYF
cdr3_nt: TGCAGCGTTGGAGTAGGCTCTGGGTGGGAGACCCAGTACTTC
clone_size: -
d_call: -
v_call: TRBV29-1
j_call: TRBJ2-5

cdr3_aa: CASSAAMGGVAEAFF
cdr3_nt: TGTGCCAGCAGCGCGGCAATGGGGGGGGTCGCTGAAGCTTTCTTT
clone_size: -
d_call: -
v_call: TRBV7-9
j_call: TRBJ1-1

cdr3_aa: CASSGGGHYGYTF
cdr3_nt: TGTGCCAGCAGCGGAGGGGGCCACTATGGCTACACCTTC
clone_size: few
d_call: TRBD1
v_call: TRBV12-3/TRBV12-4
j_call: TRBJ1-2

cdr3_aa: CASSWGTGLDNEQFF
cdr3_nt: TGTGCCAGCAGCTGGGGGACAGGGCTCGACAATGAGCAGTTCTTC
clone_size: few
d_call: TRBD1
v_call: TRBV5-4
j_call: TRBJ2-1

cdr3_aa: CASTLLEGFRETQYF
cdr3_nt: TGTGCCAGCACCTTACTAGAGGGCTTCCGAGAGACCCAGTACTTC
clone_size: -
d_call: -
v_call: TRBV7-2
j_call: TRBJ2-5

cdr3_aa: CAIADSAAETQYF
cdr3_nt: TGTGCCATTGCGGACTCGGCCGCGGAGACCCAGTACTTC
clone_size: few
d_call: -
v_call: TRBV10-3
j_call: TRBJ2-5

cdr3_aa: CASSISQGGDYGYTF
cdr3_nt: TGTGCCAGTAGTATATCCCAGGGAGGCGACTATGGCTACACCTTC
clone_size: -
d_call: -
v_call: TRBV19
j_call: TRBJ1-2

cdr3_aa: CASSRPGLAGATGELFF
cdr3_nt: TGTGCCAGCAGTAGACCGGGACTAGCGGGGGCCACCGGGGAGCTGTTTTTT
clone_size: few
d_call: TRBD2
v_call: TRBV6-1
j_call: TRBJ2-2

cdr3_aa: CATSDTGRGNQPQHF
cdr3_nt: TGTGCCACCAGTGATACAGGGAGGGGCAATCAGCCCCAGCATTTT
clone_size: -
d_call: -
v_call: TRBV24-1
j_call: TRBJ1-5

cdr3_aa: CASSLSSYRGGNTIYF
cdr3_nt: TGTGCCAGCAGTTTATCCTCCTACCGTGGTGGAAACACCATATATTTT
clone_size: -
d_call: -
v_call: TRBV12-3/TRBV12-4
j_call: TRBJ1-3